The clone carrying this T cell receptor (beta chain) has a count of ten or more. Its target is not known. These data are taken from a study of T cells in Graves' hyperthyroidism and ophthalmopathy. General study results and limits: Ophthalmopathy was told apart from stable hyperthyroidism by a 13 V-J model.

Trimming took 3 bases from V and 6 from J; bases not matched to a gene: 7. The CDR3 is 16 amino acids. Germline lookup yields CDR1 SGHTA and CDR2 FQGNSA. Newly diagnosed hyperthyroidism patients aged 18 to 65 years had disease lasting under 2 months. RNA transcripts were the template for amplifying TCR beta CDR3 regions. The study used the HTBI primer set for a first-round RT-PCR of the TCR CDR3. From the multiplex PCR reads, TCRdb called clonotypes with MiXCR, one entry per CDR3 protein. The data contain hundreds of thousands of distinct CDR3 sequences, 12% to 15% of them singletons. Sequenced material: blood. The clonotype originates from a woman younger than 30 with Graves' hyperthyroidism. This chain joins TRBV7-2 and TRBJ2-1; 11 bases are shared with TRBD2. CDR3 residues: CASSLHSGRAGNEQFF. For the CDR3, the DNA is TGTGCCAGCAGCTTGCATAGCGGGAGGGCCGGCAATGAGCAGTTCTTC.